This passage covers 11 T cell receptor beta chains from one sample sequenced in a study of neurological immune-mediated disorders. MiXCR, applied by TCRdb to the 5' RACE reads, yields one record per CDR3 protein. The sample holds about 50,000 distinct CDR3 sequences, about a tenth seen once. The sample consisted of PBMCs. The receptor set was obtained from a man between 70 and 80 years old with HTLV-1-associated myelopathy (HAM/TSP).

This clonotype came up many times. The chain couples TRBV27 to TRBJ2-1, with a possible D match to TRBD2 (5 bases). The CDR3 totals 15 residues. Trimming removed 7 bases at V and 9 bases at J, with 22 bases between. CDR1 is MNHEY and CDR2 is SMNVEV in the germline V gene (reference sequence). The CDR3 region is CASIARPHLGLEQFF. CDR3 DNA sequence: TGTGCCAGCATCGCTAGGCCCCATTTAGGACTTGAGCAGTTCTTC.

This clonotype was recorded many times. The rearrangement joins TRBV6-2 or TRBV6-3 to TRBJ2-3; 10 bases map to TRBD2. The CDR3 is made up of 17 amino acids. The V segment lost 6 bases and the J segment 6 bases; nucleotides outside the gene matches: 15. The germline V gene has CDR1 MNHEY and CDR2 SVGEGT. The CDR3 region is CASRDDASGGRRDTQYF. The DNA of the CDR3 is TGTGCCAGCAGGGACGATGCTAGCGGGGGACGTCGGGATACGCAGTATTTT.

This clonotype was recorded at least ten times. V usage is TRBV20-1 and J usage is TRBJ2-5; D perhaps matches TRBD2 (7 bases). In germline, CDR1 is DFQATT, CDR2 SNEGSKA (reference sequence). The CDR3 is 14 residues long. The V end lost 6 bases, the J end lost 7 bases, and 21 bases lay between the germline ends. The CDR3 spells CSARGALSWGTQYF. The CDR3 bases are TGCAGTGCCCGGGGGGCTTTATCCTGGGGGACCCAGTACTTC.

This clonotype was counted many times. One end of the junction fails to match germline, which may point to a read error. The CDR3 sequence is CASSLTVSSYNEQFF. CDR3 coding DNA: TGTGCCAGCAGCTTGACGGTGAGCTCCTACAATGAGCAGTTCTTC. V is TRBV5-1 and J is TRBJ2-1; D uncertain. Germline V gene sequence: CDR1 SGHRS, CDR2 YFSETQ. The CDR3 covers 15 residues.

Notes on this clonotype: Given the absence of the conserved phenylalanine or tryptophan at the CDR3 end, a read error is likely. The rearrangement joins TRBV7-2 to TRBJ2-1, with D hard to call. This CDR3 spans 13 amino acids. In germline, CDR1 is SGHTA, CDR2 FQGNSA. This CDR3 reads CVSSLGLGYEQFL. As DNA, the CDR3 is TGTGTCAGCAGCTTAGGCCTGGGCTATGAGCAGTTCTTA.

In this sample, this clonotype turned up many times. The chain uses TRBV11-2 and TRBJ2-2; unclear D gene. Germline CDR1 SGHAT, CDR2 FQNNGV. CDR3 length: 11 residues. V was trimmed by 6 bases and J by 5 bases, leaving 4 bases between them. This CDR3 is CASSYTGELFF. DNA of the CDR3: TGTGCCAGCAGTTATACCGGGGAGCTGTTTTTT.

In this sample, this clonotype turned up many times. V usage is TRBV18 and J usage is TRBJ2-2; D is uncertain. The CDR3 covers 14 residues. CDR1 and CDR2 from the germline V gene are KGHSH and LQKENI. V dropped 3 bases and J dropped 7 bases, with 12 bases sitting between them. The CDR3 region has the DNA TGTGCCAGCTCACCTATCTCCCTCGGCGGGGAGCTGTTTTTT. The encoded protein is CASSPISLGGELFF.

This clonotype was seen at least ten times. The rearrangement links TRBV20-1 to TRBJ2-2, with D perhaps TRBD2 (6 bases). Germline V gene lookup returns CDR1 DFQATT and CDR2 SNEGSKA (reference sequence). Trimming cost V 4 bases and J 2 bases, with 11 bases left between them. The CDR3 covers 14 residues. The CDR3: CSAISSVNTGELFF. The CDR3, as DNA: TGCAGTGCTATTTCTAGCGTAAACACCGGGGAGCTGTTTTTT.

In its sample, this clonotype was seen a few times. This chain links TRBV6-4 with TRBJ2-1; D tentatively reads TRBD1 or TRBD2 (6 bases each). Germline CDR1 reads MRHNA; CDR2 reads SNTAGT. This CDR3 spans 14 amino acids. Trimming cost V 3 bases and J 10 bases, with 16 bases left between them. The CDR3 reads CASSDGAGGREQFF. CDR3 nucleotide sequence: TGTGCCAGCAGTGATGGGGCTGGGGGGCGCGAGCAGTTCTTC.

This clonotype came up many times. The rearrangement joins TRBV4-1 to TRBJ2-1, with TRBD2 matching over 10 bases. After removal of 4 bases from V and 9 bases from J, the junction contained 6 bases not matched to a gene. This CDR3 comprises 14 residues. CDR1 MGHRA and CDR2 YSYEKL come from the germline V gene. The CDR3 spells CASSRAGGPGEQFF. DNA of the CDR3: TGCGCCAGCAGCCGAGCGGGAGGGCCGGGTGAGCAGTTCTTC.

Regarding this clonotype: A much larger clone lies a single base off, so this may be a read error. Here the CDR3 omits its conserved ending phenylalanine or tryptophan, so a read error is the likely source. The chain combines TRBV7-8 with TRBJ2-7, with D tentatively TRBD1 or TRBD2 (6 bases each). Germline CDR1 SGHVS, CDR2 FQNEAQ. The V end was cut by 4 bases, the J end by 4 bases, with 14 bases between. This CDR3 comprises 14 residues. CDR3 DNA sequence: TGTGCCAGCAGCTACCCAGGGGAGGATTACGAGCAGTACTCC. Translating it yields CASSYPGEDYEQYS.